The 6 T cell receptor beta chains below were found in one sample sequenced in a study of T cell responses to AZD1222 COVID-19 vaccine. Sequencing used immunoSEQ multiplex PCR; TCRdb keeps in-frame clones, though not all of them. The sample records about 120,000 clones, roughly 90% being singletons. The specimen was peripheral blood, collected on day 0 of AZD1222 vaccination. These receptors were collected from an adult in good health.

This chain connects TRBV10-1 to TRBJ2-1; 9 bases are shared with TRBD2. Germline CDR1 and CDR2: WNHNN and SYGVQD (reference sequence). CDR3 length: 15 residues. The ends lost 5 bases at V and 4 bases at J; junction bases unmatched: 6. CDR3 residues: CASSKVTSGYNEQFF. For the CDR3, the DNA is TGCGCCAGCAGTAAGGTGACTAGCGGATACAATGAGCAGTTCTTC.

V gene TRBV5-1 combines with J gene TRBJ2-3; no clear D gene. V lost 0 bases and J 5 bases, leaving 4 bases between the germline ends. The CDR3 runs 12 residues. Germline CDR1 and CDR2: SGHRS and YFSETQ. CDR3 in DNA: TGCGCCAGCAGCTTGGAGGGAGATACGCAGTATTTT. It encodes CASSLEGDTQYF. The complete variable domain, with remaining parts taken from reference TRBV5-1 and TRBJ2-3, reads KAGVTQTPRYLIKTRGQQVTLSCSPISGHRSVSWYQQTPGQGLQFLFEYFSETQRNKGNFPGRFSGRQFSNSRSEMNVSTLELGDSALYLCASSLEGDTQYFGPGTRLTVL.

The count of this clone is one. V usage is TRBV6-1 and J usage is TRBJ2-7; no definite D call. The V and J ends lost 2 bases and 2 bases respectively, with 7 bases between them. CDR1 is MNHNS and CDR2 is SASEGT in the germline V gene. The CDR3 sequence is 13 residues long. The CDR3 region has the DNA TGTGCCAGCAGTGAACTCCCAGCCTACGAGCAGTACTTC. Amino acid sequence: CASSELPAYEQYF.

CDR3 region: CASSLNGGRSSGANVLTF. CDR3 nucleotides: TGCGCCAGCAGCCTAAACGGGGGGCGCTCCTCTGGGGCCAACGTCCTGACTTTC. The V and J genes are TRBV4-3 and TRBJ2-6, with a weak D call TRBD2 (7 bases). The CDR3 extends over 18 amino acids. Trimming cost V 4 bases and J 0 bases, with 16 bases left between them. Germline V lookup: CDR1 LGHNA, CDR2 YSLEER.

The chain has TRBV5-5 and TRBJ1-4, with D perhaps matching TRBD1 (5 bases). Trimming cost V 0 bases and J 10 bases, with 16 bases left between them. This CDR3 region has 15 residues. Germline V gives CDR1 SGHKS, CDR2 YYEKEE (reference sequence). CDR3 nucleotide sequence: TGTGCCAGCAGCTTGGTGGGACGCCCGAAGGGAAAACTGTTTTTT. Translating gives CASSLVGRPKGKLFF.

CDR3 coding DNA: TGTGCCAGTAGTCCAAGGACAGGAGTGCCCTACGAGCAGTACTTC. Encoded protein: CASSPRTGVPYEQYF. This chain uses TRBV19 with TRBJ2-7, with 7 bases matching TRBD1. Germline loops: CDR1 LNHDA, CDR2 SQIVND (reference sequence). V lost 5 bases to trimming and J lost 2 bases; unmatched junction nucleotides: 9. CDR3 length: 15 amino acids.